The TCR beta chain under discussion was sequenced for a study of T cells in Graves' hyperthyroidism and ophthalmopathy. Study results and limitations: Among thyroid clonotypes expanded above 0.001, most also appeared in blood.

Germline V CDR1 and CDR2: SNHLY, FYNNEI. CDR3 size: 13 residues. The ends lost 4 bases at V and 4 bases at J; junction bases unmatched: 2. This clonotype was recorded many times. What it binds is unknown. An absence of ophthalmopathy progression within 18 months meant stable Graves' hyperthyroidism. Hyperthyroidism had been newly diagnosed in patients aged 18 to 65, and its duration was under 2 months. RNA transcripts provided the source from which TCR beta CDR3 regions were amplified. The study used the HTBI primer set for a first-round RT-PCR of the TCR CDR3. TCRdb re-derived calls from the multiplex PCR reads in MiXCR, one entry per CDR3 protein. The sample has about 46,000 distinct CDR3 sequences; approximately 49% are singletons.

The chain is built from TRBV2 and TRBJ1-1; 8 bases are shared with TRBD1. The specimen was peripheral blood or thyroid tissue (not recorded which). The sequence was collected from a woman in her forties or fifties with Graves' hyperthyroidism. The DNA for the CDR3 is TGTGCCAGCAGTGTCGGACAGGGCACTGAAGCTTTCTTT. As protein: CASSVGQGTEAFF.